This TCR beta chain was observed in a study of cytomegalovirus exposure and HLA in healthy donors. The wider study: The roughly 670 first-cohort repertoires shared a platform with the 120 or so validation repertoires, as reported in a later analysis. Study results and caveats: Three chains linked to CMV were shown in vitro to be specific for CMV antigens. Investigators reported 150 to 200 TCR beta chains as tied to cytomegalovirus.

This table comes from immunoSEQ multiplex PCR, and its TCRdb copy is limited to in-frame clones, with some not included. The data contain 200,000 or so clones, roughly 82% of them singletons. On this clone itself: Its antigen is undetermined.

Germline V gives CDR1 SGHRS, CDR2 YFSETQ. Trimming removed 4 bases at V and 5 bases at J, with 22 bases between. This CDR3 comprises 17 residues. The sample taken for sequencing was PBMCs. V and J are TRBV5-1 and TRBJ2-1; a possible D gene is TRBD2 (6 bases). The TCR sequence derives from a woman in her thirties in good health and CMV-seropositive. The CDR3 DNA reads TGCGCCAGCAGCACACGGGCCGGGACTGGAACTAACAATGAGCAGTTCTTC. It codes for CASSTRAGTGTNNEQFF.